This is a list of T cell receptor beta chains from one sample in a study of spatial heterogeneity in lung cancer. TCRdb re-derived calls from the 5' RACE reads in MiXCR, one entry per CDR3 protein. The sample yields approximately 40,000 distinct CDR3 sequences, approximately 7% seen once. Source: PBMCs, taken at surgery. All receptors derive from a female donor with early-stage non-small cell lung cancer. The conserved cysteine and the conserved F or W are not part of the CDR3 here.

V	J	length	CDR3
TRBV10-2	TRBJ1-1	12	ASSPSAMNTEAF
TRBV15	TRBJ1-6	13	ATSRQTGDRSPLH
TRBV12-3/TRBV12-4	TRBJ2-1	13	ASSLSGSSYNEQF
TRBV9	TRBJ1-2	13	ASSPEDRVGYGYT
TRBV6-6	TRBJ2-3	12	ASSRGGSTDTQY
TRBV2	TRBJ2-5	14	ASSELEGGAEETQY
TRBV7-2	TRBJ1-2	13	ASSLRSGTGDGYT
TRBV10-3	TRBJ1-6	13	AISESGPRSSPLH
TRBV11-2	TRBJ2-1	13	ASPPSGGALNEQF
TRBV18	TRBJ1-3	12	ASSPEGNGNTIY
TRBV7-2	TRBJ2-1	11	ASTSNSHNEQF
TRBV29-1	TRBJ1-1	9	SVGHVREAF
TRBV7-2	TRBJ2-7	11	ASSRDTSYEQY
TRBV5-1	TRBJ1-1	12	ASSGTREFTEAF
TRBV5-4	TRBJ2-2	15	ASSFGTTISNTGELF
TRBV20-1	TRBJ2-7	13	SARPGLTYSYEQY
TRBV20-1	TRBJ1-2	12	SAPRTGGNYGYT
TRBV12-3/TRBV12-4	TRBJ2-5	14	ASSLNRPSRGETQY
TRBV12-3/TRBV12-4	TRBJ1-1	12	ASSSSDRNTEAF
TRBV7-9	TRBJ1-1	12	ASSPMGVNTEAF
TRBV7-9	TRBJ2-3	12	ASSFTGAVDTQY
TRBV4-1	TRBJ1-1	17	ASSQVTPRQGLLNTEAF
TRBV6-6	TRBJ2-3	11	ASKETKADTQY
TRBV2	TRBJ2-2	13	ASSAGQGNTGELF
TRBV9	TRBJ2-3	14	ASSGEGRGGSDTQY
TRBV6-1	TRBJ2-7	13	ASSEVRSNAWEQY
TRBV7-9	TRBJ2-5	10	ASSPGRETQY
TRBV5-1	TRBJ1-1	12	ASSAGQPNTEAF
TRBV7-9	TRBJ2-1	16	ASSQSRSGMNNYNEQF
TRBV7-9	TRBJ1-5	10	ASSLENQPQH
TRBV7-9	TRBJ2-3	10	ASSPAGDTQY
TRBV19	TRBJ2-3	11	ASTPALTDTQY
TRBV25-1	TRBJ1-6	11	ACYQRGQSPLH
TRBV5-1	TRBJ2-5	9	ASSFFETQY
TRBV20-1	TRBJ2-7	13	SARPGTGGSSEQY
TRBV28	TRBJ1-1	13	ASSLSTLRGTEAF
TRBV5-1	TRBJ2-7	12	ASGSGTGDYEQY
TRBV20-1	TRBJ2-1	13	SARGLAGAYNEQF
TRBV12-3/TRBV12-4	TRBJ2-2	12	ASREGLTTGELF
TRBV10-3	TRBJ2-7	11	AISDGQGAEQY
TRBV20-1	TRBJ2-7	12	SARKDRGGYEQY